This T cell receptor (beta chain) was recovered during a study of neurological immune-mediated disorders. CDR3 length: 13 amino acids. After removal of 7 bases from V and 5 bases from J, the junction contained 6 bases not matched to a gene. Per germline, CDR1 MDHEN and CDR2 SYDVKM. Synthesis of cDNA was accomplished via 5'RACE employing 10-nucleotide random UMIs. One entry per CDR3 protein, called by TCRdb with MiXCR from the 5' RACE reads. The sample records 45,000 to 50,000 distinct CDR3 sequences, around 25% being singletons. This clonotype originated in a woman between 65 and 79 years old in good health. The J gene is TRBJ1-1, the V gene TRBV28; the match to TRBD1 covers 8 bases. The sample comprised PBMCs. The CDR3 nucleotides read TGTGCCAGCACCCGACAGGGGATGACTGAAGCTTTCTTT. Protein product: CASTRQGMTEAFF.